This TCR beta chain was sequenced during a study of CD8 T cells in ankylosing spondylitis (dated by TCRdb to 2015 to 2018). General notes on the study: To find TCR variants linked to disease, the study profiled T cell receptor beta repertoires in ankylosing spondylitis patients and healthy donors. The full study cohort comprised 20 to 25 ankylosing spondylitis patients and over 95 healthy donors. Peripheral blood was sampled, and synovial fluid was also collected from ankylosing spondylitis patients. Summary of the overall study and its limitations: According to the report, matched synovial fluid samples from ankylosing spondylitis patients were significantly enriched for the disease-linked clones. Some TCR beta motif variants had previously been reported in synovial fluid and blood of reactive arthritis patients, which suggested common disease-initiation mechanisms. The disease-linked clones had a CD8+ phenotype and were found at relatively low frequencies in peripheral blood. Blood from ankylosing spondylitis patients appeared to be characterized by a TCR beta motif composed of eight or nine highly homologous amino acid variants.

TCRdb records Illumina HiSeq 2500 as the sequencer. Quantitative 5'-RACE with molecular barcodes was the method used to prepare the TCR beta libraries. The original methods were these. A new computational method, built on a probabilistic model of VDJ rearrangement, was used to identify disease-linked TCR variants. TCRdb reprocessed the public reads (quality trimming at Q25 with fastp, clone calling with MiXCR) and kept in-frame beta chains. A single entry per CDR3 protein holds the most common genes and DNA from its merged rows. None of the V and J calls come from the authors' own analysis; TCRdb made them. The sample yields roughly 200,000 distinct CDR3 sequences; roughly 12% were counted once. The top ten clonotypes cover 15% to 20% of the sample. This clonotype was found a few times. No cognate antigen has been identified for it. No clone much larger than this one lies a single base away; base qualities are absent.

The CDR3 spans 15 residues, from the cysteine through the phenylalanine. Only the CDR3 portion is preserved as DNA: 45 bases, with reading frame beginning at the first base. A distance of 19 bases separates the germline ends of V and J, which lose 11 bases and 2 bases respectively. The TCR was taken from a male donor with ankylosing spondylitis or in good health (not recorded which). The chain employs TRBV12-3 or TRBV12-4 and TRBJ2-1, with no confidently assigned D gene. The sequencing sample was made of blood, either unsorted or a sorted T cell fraction (not recorded which). The CDR3 corresponds to CASTRDPYAYNEQFF. The bases read TGTGCCTCGACCCGTGATCCCTACGCCTACAATGAGCAGTTCTTC.